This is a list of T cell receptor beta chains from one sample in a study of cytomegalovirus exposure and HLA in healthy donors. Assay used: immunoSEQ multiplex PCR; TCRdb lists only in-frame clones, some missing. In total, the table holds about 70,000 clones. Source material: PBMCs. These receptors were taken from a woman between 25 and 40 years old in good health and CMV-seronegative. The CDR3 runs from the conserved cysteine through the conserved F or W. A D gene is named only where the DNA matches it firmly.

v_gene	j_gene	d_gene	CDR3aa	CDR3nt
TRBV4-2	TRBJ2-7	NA	CASSQDITGTTEQYF	TGTGCCAGCAGCCAAGACATCACAGGGACTACGGAGCAGTACTTC
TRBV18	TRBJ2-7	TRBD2	CASSVGTSGHLAEQYF	TGTGCCAGCTCAGTTGGGACTAGCGGACACCTAGCAGAGCAGTACTTC
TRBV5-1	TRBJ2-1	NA	CASSLGAGRYDEQFF	TGCGCCAGCAGCTTGGGGGCAGGGAGGTACGATGAGCAGTTCTTC
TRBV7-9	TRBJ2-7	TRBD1	CASSVTQGSPYEQYF	TGTGCCAGCAGCGTGACACAGGGGTCTCCGTACGAGCAGTACTTC
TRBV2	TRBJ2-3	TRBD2	CASSYTTSGAKDTQYF	TGTGCCAGCAGTTATACGACTAGCGGGGCGAAGGATACGCAGTATTTT
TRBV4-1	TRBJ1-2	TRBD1	CASSQGPYRGGQGYTF	TGCGCCAGCAGCCAAGGGCCCTACAGGGGGGGCCAAGGCTACACCTTC
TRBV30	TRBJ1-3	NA	CAWTRVRTNSGNTIYF	TGTGCCTGGACGAGGGTCCGGACTAACTCTGGAAACACCATATATTTT
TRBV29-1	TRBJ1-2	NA	CSVHSQVPNYGYTF	TGCAGCGTACATTCGCAGGTCCCTAACTATGGCTACACCTTC
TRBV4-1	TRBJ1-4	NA	CASSRSASLANEKLFF	TGCGCCAGCAGCCGATCAGCGTCTCTGGCTAATGAAAAACTGTTTTTT
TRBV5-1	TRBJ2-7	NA	CASSLSQGTSYEQYF	TGCGCCAGCAGCTTGTCTCAGGGGACCTCCTACGAGCAGTACTTC
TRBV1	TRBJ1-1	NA	CTSSQDAPWAGAGTEAFF	TGCACCAGCAGCCAAGACGCCCCCTGGGCAGGGGCAGGCACTGAAGCTTTCTTT
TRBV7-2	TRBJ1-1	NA	CASTKQGQDTEAFF	TGTGCCAGCACTAAACAGGGCCAAGACACTGAAGCTTTCTTT
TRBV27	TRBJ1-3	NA	CASSPAAASGNTIYF	TGTGCCAGCAGTCCTGCCGCGGCCTCTGGAAACACCATATATTTT
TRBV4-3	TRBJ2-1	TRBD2	CASSLGLAGDYNEQFF	TGCGCCAGCAGCCTGGGGCTAGCGGGGGACTACAATGAGCAGTTCTTC
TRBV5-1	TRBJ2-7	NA	CASSPEGYEQYF	TGCGCCAGCAGCCCCGAGGGTTACGAGCAGTACTTC
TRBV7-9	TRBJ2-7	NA	CASSSPGITSSYEQYF	TGTGCCAGCAGCTCCCCAGGTATCACTAGCTCCTACGAGCAGTACTTC
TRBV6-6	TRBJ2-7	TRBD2	CASSYIRRGSHEQYF	TGTGCCAGCAGTTACATTAGGCGCGGGAGTCACGAGCAGTACTTC
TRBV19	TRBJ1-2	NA	CASSLSGAVWYGYTF	TGTGCCAGTAGTCTCAGTGGGGCAGTATGGTATGGCTACACCTTC
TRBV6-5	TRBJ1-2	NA	CASRLADRANYGYTF	TGTGCCAGCAGACTAGCGGACAGAGCAAACTATGGCTACACCTTC
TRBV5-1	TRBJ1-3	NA	CASSSGGRSGNTIYF	TGCGCCAGCAGCTCCGGGGGGCGCTCTGGAAACACCATATATTTT
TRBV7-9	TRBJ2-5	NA	CASSPWTVQETQYF	TGTGCCAGCAGCCCATGGACTGTTCAAGAGACCCAGTACTTC
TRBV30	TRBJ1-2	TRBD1	CACEDRGSNYGYTF	TGTGCCTGCGAAGACAGGGGAAGTAACTATGGCTACACCTTC
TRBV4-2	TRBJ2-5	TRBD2	CASSQGGTSGRGETQYF	TGTGCCAGCAGCCAAGGAGGGACTAGCGGGAGAGGAGAGACCCAGTACTTC
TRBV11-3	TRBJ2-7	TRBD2	CASSFPTSGYEQYF	TGTGCCAGCAGCTTTCCTACTAGCGGGTACGAGCAGTACTTC
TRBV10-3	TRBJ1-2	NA	CAISEDSTRYTF	TGTGCCATCAGTGAGGACAGCACGCGCTACACCTTC
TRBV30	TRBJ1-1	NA	CAWNGVLNTEAFF	TGTGCCTGGAACGGGGTATTGAACACTGAAGCTTTCTTT
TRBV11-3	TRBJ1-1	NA	CASSLVGGNTEAFF	TGTGCCAGCAGCTTAGTGGGGGGGAACACTGAAGCTTTCTTT
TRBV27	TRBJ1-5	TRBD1	CASSLGQGGQPQHF	TGTGCCAGCAGTTTAGGACAGGGTGGTCAGCCCCAGCATTTT